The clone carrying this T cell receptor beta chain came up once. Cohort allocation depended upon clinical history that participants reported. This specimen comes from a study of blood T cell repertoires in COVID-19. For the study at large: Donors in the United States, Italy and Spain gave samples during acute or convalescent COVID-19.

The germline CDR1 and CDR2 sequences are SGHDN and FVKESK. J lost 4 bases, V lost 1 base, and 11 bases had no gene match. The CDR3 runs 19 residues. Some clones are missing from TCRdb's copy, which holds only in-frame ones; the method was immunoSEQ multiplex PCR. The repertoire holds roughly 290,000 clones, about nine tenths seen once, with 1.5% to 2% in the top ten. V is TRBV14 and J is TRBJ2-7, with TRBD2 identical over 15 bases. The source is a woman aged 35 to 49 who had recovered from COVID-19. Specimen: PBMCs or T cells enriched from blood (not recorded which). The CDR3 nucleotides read TGTGCCAGCAGCCAAGGATTGCCGGGACTAGCGGGAGGATTTTACGAGCAGTACTTC. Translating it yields CASSQGLPGLAGGFYEQYF. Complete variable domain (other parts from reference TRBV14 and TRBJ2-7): EAGVTQFPSHSVIEKGQTVTLRCDPISGHDNLYWYRRVMGKEIKFLLHFVKESKQDESGMPNNRFLAERTGGTYSTLKVQPAELEDSGVYFCASSQGLPGLAGGFYEQYFGPGTRLTVT.